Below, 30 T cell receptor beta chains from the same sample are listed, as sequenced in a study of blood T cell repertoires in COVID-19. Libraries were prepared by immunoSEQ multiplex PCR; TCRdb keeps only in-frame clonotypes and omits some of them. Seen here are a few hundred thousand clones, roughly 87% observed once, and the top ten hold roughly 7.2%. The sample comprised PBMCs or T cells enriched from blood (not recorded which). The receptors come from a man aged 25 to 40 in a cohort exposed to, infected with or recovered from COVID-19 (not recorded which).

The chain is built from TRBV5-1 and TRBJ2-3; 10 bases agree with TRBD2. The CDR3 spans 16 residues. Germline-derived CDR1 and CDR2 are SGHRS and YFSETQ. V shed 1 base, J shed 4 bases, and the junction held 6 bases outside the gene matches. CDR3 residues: CASSLTAGGQADTQYF. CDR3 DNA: TGCGCCAGCAGCTTGACAGCGGGAGGGCAGGCAGATACGCAGTATTTT.

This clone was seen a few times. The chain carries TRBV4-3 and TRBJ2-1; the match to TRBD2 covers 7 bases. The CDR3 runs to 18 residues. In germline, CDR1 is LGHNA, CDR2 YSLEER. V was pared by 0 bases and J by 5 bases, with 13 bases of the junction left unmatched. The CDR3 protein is CASSQEPPLGEGDNEQFF. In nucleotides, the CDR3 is TGCGCCAGCAGCCAAGAGCCCCCTTTGGGGGAGGGTGACAATGAGCAGTTCTTC.

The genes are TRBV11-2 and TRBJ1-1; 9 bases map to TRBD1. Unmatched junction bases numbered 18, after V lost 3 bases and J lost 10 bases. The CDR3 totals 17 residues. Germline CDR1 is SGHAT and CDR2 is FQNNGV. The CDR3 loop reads CASSFSQGAVLWSGAFF. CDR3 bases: TGTGCCAGCAGCTTTTCACAGGGGGCCGTCCTTTGGTCCGGAGCTTTCTTT.

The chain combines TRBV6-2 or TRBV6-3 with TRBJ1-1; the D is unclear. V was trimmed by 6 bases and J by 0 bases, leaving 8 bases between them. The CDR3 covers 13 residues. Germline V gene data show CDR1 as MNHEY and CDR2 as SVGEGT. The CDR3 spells CASSPNMNTEAFF. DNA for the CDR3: TGTGCCAGCAGCCCGAACATGAACACTGAAGCTTTCTTT.

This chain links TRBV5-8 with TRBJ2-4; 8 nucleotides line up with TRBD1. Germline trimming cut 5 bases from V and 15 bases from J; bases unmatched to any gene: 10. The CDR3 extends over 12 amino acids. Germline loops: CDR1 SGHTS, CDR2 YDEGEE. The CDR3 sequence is CASSPRTQGGYF. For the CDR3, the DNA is TGTGCCAGCAGTCCCCGTACACAGGGGGGGTACTTC. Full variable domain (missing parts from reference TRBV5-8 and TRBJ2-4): EAGVTQSPTHLIKTRGQQATLRCSPISGHTSVYWYQQALGLGLQFLLWYDEGEERNRGNFPPRFSGRQFPNYSSELNVNALELEDSALYLCASSPRTQGGYFGAGTRLSVL.

The CDR3 DNA follows: TGCGCCAGCCGAATAGACATCGCCTATGGCTACACCTTC. Protein: CASRIDIAYGYTF. This sequence joins TRBV5-1 and TRBJ1-2; D remains unclear. The CDR3 sequence is 13 residues long. Germline loops: CDR1 SGHRS, CDR2 YFSETQ. Trimming took off 7 bases at V and 4 bases at J, with 14 bases between the two ends.

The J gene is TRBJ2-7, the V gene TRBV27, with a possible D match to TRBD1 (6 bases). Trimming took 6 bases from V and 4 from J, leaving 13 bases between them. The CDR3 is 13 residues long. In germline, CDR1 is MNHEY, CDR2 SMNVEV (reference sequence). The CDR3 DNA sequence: TGTGCCAGCAGGGGCACAGGGAAGTACGAGCAGTACTTC. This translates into CASRGTGKYEQYF.

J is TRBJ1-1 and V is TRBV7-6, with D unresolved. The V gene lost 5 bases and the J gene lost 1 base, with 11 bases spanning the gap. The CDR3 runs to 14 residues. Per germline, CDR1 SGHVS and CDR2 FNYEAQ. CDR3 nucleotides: TGTGCCAGCAGCGTATCGACGGGGAACACTGAAGCTTTCTTT. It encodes CASSVSTGNTEAFF. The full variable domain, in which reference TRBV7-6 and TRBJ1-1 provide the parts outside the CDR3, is GAGVSQSPRYKVTKRGQDVALRCDPISGHVSLYWYRQALGQGPEFLTYFNYEAQQDKSGLPNDRFSAERPEGSISTLTIQRTEQRDSAMYRCASSVSTGNTEAFFGQGTRLTVV.

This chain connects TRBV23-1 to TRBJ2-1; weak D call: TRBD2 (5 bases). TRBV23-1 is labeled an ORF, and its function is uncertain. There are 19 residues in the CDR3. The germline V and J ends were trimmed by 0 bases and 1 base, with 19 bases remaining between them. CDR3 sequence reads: CASSQSIPRLGRSYNEQFF. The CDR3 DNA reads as TGCGCCAGCAGTCAATCCATCCCGCGGTTAGGGAGATCCTACAATGAGCAGTTCTTC.

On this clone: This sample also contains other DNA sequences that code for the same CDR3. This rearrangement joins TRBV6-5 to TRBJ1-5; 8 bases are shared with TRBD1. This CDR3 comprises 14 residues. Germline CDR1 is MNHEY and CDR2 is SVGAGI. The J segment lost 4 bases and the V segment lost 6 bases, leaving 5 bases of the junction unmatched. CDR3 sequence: CASSQGAYNQPQHF. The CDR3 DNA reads TGTGCCAGCAGCCAGGGGGCCTATAATCAGCCCCAGCATTTT.

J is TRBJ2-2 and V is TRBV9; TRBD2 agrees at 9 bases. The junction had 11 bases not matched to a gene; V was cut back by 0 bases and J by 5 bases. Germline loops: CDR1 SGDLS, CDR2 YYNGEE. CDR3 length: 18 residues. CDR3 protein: CASSVELAGGPRTGELFF. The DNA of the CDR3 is TGTGCCAGCAGCGTAGAGTTGGCGGGAGGGCCGAGAACCGGGGAGCTGTTTTTT.

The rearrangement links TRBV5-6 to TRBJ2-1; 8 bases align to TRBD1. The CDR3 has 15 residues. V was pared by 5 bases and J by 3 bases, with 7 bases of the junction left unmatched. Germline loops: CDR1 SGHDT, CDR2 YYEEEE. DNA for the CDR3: TGTGCCAGCAGTTACTCCGGGACAGGCTACAATGAGCAGTTCTTC. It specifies CASSYSGTGYNEQFF. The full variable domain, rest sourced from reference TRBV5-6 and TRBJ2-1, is DAGVTQSPTHLIKTRGQQVTLRCSPKSGHDTVSWYQQALGQGPQFIFQYYEEEERQRGNFPDRFSGHQFPNYSSELNVNALLLGDSALYLCASSYSGTGYNEQFFGPGTRLTVL.

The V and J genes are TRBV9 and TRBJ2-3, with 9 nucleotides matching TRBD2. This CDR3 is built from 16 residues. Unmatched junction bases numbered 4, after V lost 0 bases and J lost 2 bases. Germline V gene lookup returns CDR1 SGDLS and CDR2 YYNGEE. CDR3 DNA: TGTGCCAGCAGCGTAGCGGCTAGCGGGAACACAGATACGCAGTATTTT. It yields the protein CASSVAASGNTDTQYF.

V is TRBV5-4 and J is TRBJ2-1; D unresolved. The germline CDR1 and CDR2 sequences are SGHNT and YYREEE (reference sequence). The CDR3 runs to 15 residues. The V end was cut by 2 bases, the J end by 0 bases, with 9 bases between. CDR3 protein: CASSFTASSYNEQFF. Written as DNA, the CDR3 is TGTGCCAGCAGCTTTACGGCTAGCTCCTACAATGAGCAGTTCTTC.

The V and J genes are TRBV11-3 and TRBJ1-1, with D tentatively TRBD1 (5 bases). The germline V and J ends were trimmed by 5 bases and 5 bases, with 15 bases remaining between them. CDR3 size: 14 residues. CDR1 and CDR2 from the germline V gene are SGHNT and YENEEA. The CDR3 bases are TGTGCCAGCAGCAACTGGAGGGGCGATACTGAAGCTTTCTTT. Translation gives CASSNWRGDTEAFF.

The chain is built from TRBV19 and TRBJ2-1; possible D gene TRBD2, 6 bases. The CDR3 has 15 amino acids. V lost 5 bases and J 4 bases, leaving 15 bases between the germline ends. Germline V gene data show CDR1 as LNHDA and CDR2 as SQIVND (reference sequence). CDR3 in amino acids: CASSPTSRPYNEQFF. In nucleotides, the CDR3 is TGTGCCAGTAGTCCAACTAGCAGGCCATACAATGAGCAGTTCTTC.

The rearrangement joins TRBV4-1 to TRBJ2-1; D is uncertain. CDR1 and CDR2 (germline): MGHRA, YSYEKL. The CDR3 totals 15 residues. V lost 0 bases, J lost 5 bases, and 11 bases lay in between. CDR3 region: CASSQEVPGNNEQFF. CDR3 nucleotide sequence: TGCGCCAGCAGCCAAGAAGTACCAGGCAACAATGAGCAGTTCTTC.

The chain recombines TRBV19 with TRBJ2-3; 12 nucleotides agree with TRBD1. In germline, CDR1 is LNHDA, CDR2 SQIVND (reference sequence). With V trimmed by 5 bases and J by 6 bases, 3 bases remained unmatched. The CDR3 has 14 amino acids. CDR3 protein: CASSLGQGADTQYF. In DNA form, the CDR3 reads TGTGCCAGTAGTCTGGGACAGGGGGCGGATACGCAGTATTTT.

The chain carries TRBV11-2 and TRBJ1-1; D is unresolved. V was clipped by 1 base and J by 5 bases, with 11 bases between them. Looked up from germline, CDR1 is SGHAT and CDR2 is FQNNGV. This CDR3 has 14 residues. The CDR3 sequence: CASSLAGFGTEAFF. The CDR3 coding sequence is TGTGCCAGCAGCTTAGCGGGGTTCGGAACTGAAGCTTTCTTT.

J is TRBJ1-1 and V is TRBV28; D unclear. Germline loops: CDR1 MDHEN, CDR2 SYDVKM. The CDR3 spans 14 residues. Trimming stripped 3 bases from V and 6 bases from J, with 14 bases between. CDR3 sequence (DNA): TGTGCCAGCAGTTTCGTGTGGGCGAGGGCTGAAGCTTTCTTT. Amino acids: CASSFVWARAEAFF.

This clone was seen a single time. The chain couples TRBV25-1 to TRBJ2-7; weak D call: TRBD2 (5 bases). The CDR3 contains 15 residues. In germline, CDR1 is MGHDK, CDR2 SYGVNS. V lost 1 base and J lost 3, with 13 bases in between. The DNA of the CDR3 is TGTGCCAGCAGTGAATCTACGGGGAACTACTACGAGCAGTACTTC. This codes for CASSESTGNYYEQYF.

CDR3 nucleotide sequence: TGTGCCAGCAGGCGGGGGGCAGGGAACACTGAAGCTTTCTTT. It yields the protein CASRRGAGNTEAFF. This chain uses TRBV28 with TRBJ1-1, with D perhaps TRBD1 (6 bases). This CDR3 comprises 14 residues. Germline CDR1 and CDR2: MDHEN and SYDVKM. V was clipped by 6 bases and J by 1 base, with 12 bases between them.

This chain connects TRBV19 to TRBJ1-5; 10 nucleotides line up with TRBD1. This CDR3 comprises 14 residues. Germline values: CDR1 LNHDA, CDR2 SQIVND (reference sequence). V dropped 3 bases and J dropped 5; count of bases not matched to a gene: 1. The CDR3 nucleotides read TGTGCCAGTAGTATGACAGGGGGCTATCAGCCCCAGCATTTT. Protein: CASSMTGGYQPQHF. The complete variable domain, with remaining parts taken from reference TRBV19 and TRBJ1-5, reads DGGITQSPKYLFRKEGQNVTLSCEQNLNHDAMYWYRQDPGQGLRLIYYSQIVNDFQKGDIAEGYSVSREKKESFPLTVTSAQKNPTAFYLCASSMTGGYQPQHFGDGTRLSIL.

CDR3 sequence (DNA): TGTGCCAGCAGCCAACAGGGACAGTTGATCAATGAGCAGTTCTTC. Protein product: CASSQQGQLINEQFF. The chain carries TRBV7-8 and TRBJ2-1; 7 bases are shared with TRBD1. With V trimmed by 5 bases and J by 6 bases, 10 bases remained unmatched. Germline V gives CDR1 SGHVS, CDR2 FQNEAQ. This CDR3 has 15 amino acids.

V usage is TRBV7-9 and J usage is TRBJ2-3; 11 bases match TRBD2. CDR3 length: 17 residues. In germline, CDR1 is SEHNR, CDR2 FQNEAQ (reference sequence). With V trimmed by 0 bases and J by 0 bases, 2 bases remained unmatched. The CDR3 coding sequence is TGTGCCAGCAGCTTAGCCCTAGCGGGAGGTAGCACAGATACGCAGTATTTT. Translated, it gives CASSLALAGGSTDTQYF. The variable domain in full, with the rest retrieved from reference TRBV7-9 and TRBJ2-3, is DTGVSQNPRHKITKRGQNVTFRCDPISEHNRLYWYRQTLGQGPEFLTYFQNEAQLEKSRLLSDRFSAERPKGSFSTLEIQRTEQGDSAMYLCASSLALAGGSTDTQYFGPGTRLTVL.

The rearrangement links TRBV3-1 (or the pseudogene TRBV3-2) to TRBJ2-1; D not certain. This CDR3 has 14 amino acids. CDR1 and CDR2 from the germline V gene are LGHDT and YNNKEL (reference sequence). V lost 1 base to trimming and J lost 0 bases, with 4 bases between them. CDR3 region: CASSQGGSYNEQFF. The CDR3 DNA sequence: TGTGCCAGCAGCCAAGGCGGCTCCTACAATGAGCAGTTCTTC.

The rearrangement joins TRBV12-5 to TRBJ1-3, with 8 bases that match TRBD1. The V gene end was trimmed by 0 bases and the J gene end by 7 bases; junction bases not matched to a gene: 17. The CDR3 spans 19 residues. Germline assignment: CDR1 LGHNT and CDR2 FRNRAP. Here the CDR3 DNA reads TGTGCTAGTGGTTTGGTCCCAAATGAAACAGGGGGGTCGAGGAACACCATATATTTT. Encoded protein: CASGLVPNETGGSRNTIYF.

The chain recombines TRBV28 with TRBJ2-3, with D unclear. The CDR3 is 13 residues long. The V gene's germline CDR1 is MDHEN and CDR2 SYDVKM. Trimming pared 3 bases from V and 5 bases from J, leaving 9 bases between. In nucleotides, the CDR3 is TGTGCCAGCAGTTTGGCCGGGTTAGATACGCAGTATTTT. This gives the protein CASSLAGLDTQYF.

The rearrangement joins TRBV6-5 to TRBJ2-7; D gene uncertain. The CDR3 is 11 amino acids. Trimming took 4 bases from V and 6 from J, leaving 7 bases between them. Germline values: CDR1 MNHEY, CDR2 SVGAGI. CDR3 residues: CASSSRVEQYF. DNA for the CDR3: TGTGCCAGCAGTTCCCGGGTCGAGCAGTACTTC.

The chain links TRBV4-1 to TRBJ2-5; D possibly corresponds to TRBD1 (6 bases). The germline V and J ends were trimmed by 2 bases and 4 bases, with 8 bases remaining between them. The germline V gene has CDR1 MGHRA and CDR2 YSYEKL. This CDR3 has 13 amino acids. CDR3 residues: CASSQSDRETQYF. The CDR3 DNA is TGCGCCAGCAGCCAATCGGACAGAGAGACCCAGTACTTC.